Shown below are 5 T cell receptor beta chains from a single sample sequenced in a study of T cell responses to AZD1222 COVID-19 vaccine. Method: immunoSEQ multiplex PCR; TCRdb's copy keeps in-frame clones and lacks some. The data show around 120,000 clones, roughly 92% seen once. The sequencing here drew on peripheral blood, taken 28 days after the second AZD1222 dose. All receptors come from an adult who received the AZD1222 COVID-19 vaccine.

The chain carries TRBV3-1 (or the pseudogene TRBV3-2) and TRBJ1-1; TRBD1 matches at 8 bases. J lost 1 base, V lost 6 bases, and 7 bases had no gene match. The CDR3 has 15 amino acids. Germline loops: CDR1 LGHDT, CDR2 YNNKEL (reference sequence). The CDR3 region is CASSQQGARNTEAFF. The CDR3 DNA sequence: TGTGCCAGCAGTCAGCAGGGGGCGCGGAACACTGAAGCTTTCTTT.

The rearrangement joins TRBV13 to TRBJ2-3, with unresolved D. Trimming took off 1 base at V and 3 bases at J, with 5 bases between the two ends. The CDR3 extends over 13 amino acids. Germline loops: CDR1 PRHDT, CDR2 FYEKMQ (reference sequence). The CDR3 region is CASSLAVTDTQYF. The CDR3, as DNA: TGTGCCAGCAGCTTAGCGGTTACAGATACGCAGTATTTT.

This chain joins TRBV27 and TRBJ1-5; no clear D gene. V lost 2 bases to trimming and J lost 0 bases, with 11 bases between them. The V gene's germline CDR1 is MNHEY and CDR2 SMNVEV (reference sequence). This CDR3 is 16 amino acids long. In DNA form, the CDR3 reads TGTGCCAGCAGTTTAACGTCTGGGTATAGCAATCAGCCCCAGCATTTT. It is translated as CASSLTSGYSNQPQHF.

V gene TRBV7-8 combines with J gene TRBJ1-1; weak D call: TRBD1 (5 bases). This CDR3 has 14 residues. Trimming shortened V by 3 bases and J by 0 bases, and 8 bases separated the two germline ends. Germline CDR1 reads SGHVS; CDR2 reads FQNEAQ. DNA of the CDR3: TGTGCCAGCAGCTTTCGGGGGATGAACACTGAAGCTTTCTTT. This codes for CASSFRGMNTEAFF.

In this sample, this clone turned up once. This chain uses TRBV7-9 with TRBJ2-2; no clear D gene. From germline, CDR1 is SEHNR and CDR2 FQNEAQ (reference sequence). V was pared by 5 bases and J by 2 bases, with 12 bases between. CDR3 length: 15 amino acids. The CDR3 DNA reads as TGTGCCAGCAGCCAAACCTCTGTAAACACCGGGGAGCTGTTTTTT. Translated, it gives CASSQTSVNTGELFF.